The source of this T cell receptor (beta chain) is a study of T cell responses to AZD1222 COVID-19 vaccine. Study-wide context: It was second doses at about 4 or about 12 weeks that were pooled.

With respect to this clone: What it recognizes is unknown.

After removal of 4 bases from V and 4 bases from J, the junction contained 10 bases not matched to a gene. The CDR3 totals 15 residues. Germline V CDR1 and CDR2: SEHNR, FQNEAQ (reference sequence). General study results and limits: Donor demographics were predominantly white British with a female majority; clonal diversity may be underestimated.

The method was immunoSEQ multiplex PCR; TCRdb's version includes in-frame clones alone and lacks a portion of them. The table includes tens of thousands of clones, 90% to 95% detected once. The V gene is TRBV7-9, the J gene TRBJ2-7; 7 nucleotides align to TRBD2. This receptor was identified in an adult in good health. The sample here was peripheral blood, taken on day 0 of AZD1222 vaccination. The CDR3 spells CASSSHPSGGYEQYF. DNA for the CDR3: TGTGCCAGCAGCTCCCATCCTAGCGGTGGGTACGAGCAGTACTTC.